The 9 T cell receptor beta chains presented below share a single source sample, sequenced in a study of T-cell memory formation after mild COVID-19. A single record per CDR3 protein comes from TCRdb applying MiXCR to the 5' RACE reads. The data contain about 250,000 distinct CDR3 sequences, just over 15% of them singletons. The sequencing input was PBMCs or a T cell subset sorted from them (not recorded which). The origin of the receptors is an adult woman who had mild COVID-19 (a few samples of this study predate the infection). Cell type and time point are not known.

This clonotype appeared a few times. V gene TRBV6-5 combines with J gene TRBJ2-1; D gene ambiguous. The V end lost 6 bases, the J end lost 2 bases, and 5 bases lay between the germline ends. This CDR3 region has 12 residues. Germline V gene data show CDR1 as MNHEY and CDR2 as SVGAGI. In DNA, the CDR3 is TGTGCCAGCAGGACAACCTACAATGAGCAGTTCTTC. As protein: CASRTTYNEQFF.

The CDR3 DNA follows: TGTGCCAGCAGCACCCAAATGACAGGGGGCACTGAAGCTTTCTTT. This sequence encodes CASSTQMTGGTEAFF. V and J are TRBV5-5 and TRBJ1-1; 9 bases match TRBD1. The J segment lost 4 bases and the V segment lost 4 bases, leaving 8 bases of the junction unmatched. CDR3 length: 15 residues. Germline CDR1 is SGHKS and CDR2 is YYEKEE (reference sequence). Together with reference TRBV5-5 and TRBJ1-1, the CDR3 gives the full variable domain: DAGVTQSPTHLIKTRGQQVTLRCSPISGHKSVSWYQQVLGQGPQFIFQYYEKEERGRGNFPDRFSARQFPNYSSELNVNALLLGDSALYLCASSTQMTGGTEAFFGQGTRLTVV.

The chain recombines TRBV9 with TRBJ2-6; no reliable D call. V lost 0 bases and J 4 bases, leaving 14 bases between the germline ends. CDR3 length: 17 residues. The germline CDR1 and CDR2 sequences are SGDLS and YYNGEE. For the CDR3, the DNA is TGTGCCAGCAGCGTAGTAGAATTCCGGGCCGGGGCCAACGTCCTGACTTTC. Translation: CASSVVEFRAGANVLTF.

This clonotype was picked up a small number of times. The chain joins TRBV6-5 to TRBJ2-7; 11 bases match TRBD1. CDR1 and CDR2 from the germline V gene are MNHEY and SVGAGI. Trimming at V came to 6 bases and at J to 3 bases, leaving 7 bases not matched to a gene. The CDR3 totals 15 residues. The CDR3 DNA is TGTGCCAGCAGCCCCTCCGGGACAGGGGGCTACGAGCAGTACTTC. This encodes CASSPSGTGGYEQYF.

This clonotype showed up just a few times. A junction end diverges from the germline sequence, so it may reflect a read error. This chain connects TRBV12-3 or TRBV12-4 to TRBJ2-2; D is perhaps TRBD2 (5 bases). This CDR3 has 13 residues. The CDR3 DNA reads as TGTGCCAGCAGATTAGACGGGGCCGGGGAGCTGTTTTTT. Translating it yields CASRLDGAGELFF.

The gene calls are TRBV7-3 and TRBJ2-3; D possibly corresponds to TRBD2 (6 bases). V was pared by 5 bases and J by 8 bases, with 11 bases between. The CDR3 is 12 residues long. The germline gives CDR1 SGHTA, CDR2 FQGTGA. The CDR3 here is CASSGPGATQYF. DNA of the CDR3: TGTGCCAGCAGCGGGCCGGGAGCTACGCAGTATTTT.

This clonotype has a handful of counts. The genes are TRBV6-1 and TRBJ2-2; D perhaps matches TRBD2 (7 bases). V was clipped by 3 bases and J by 7 bases, with 15 bases between them. Germline CDR1 MNHNS, CDR2 SASEGT. This CDR3 has 15 amino acids. CDR3 in DNA: TGTGCCAGCAGTGACCCTAGGGGGGGAGTCGGGGAGCTGTTTTTT. This encodes CASSDPRGGVGELFF.

The chain carries TRBV30 and TRBJ2-3; D is unresolved. Per the germline V gene, CDR1 is GTSNPN and CDR2 is SVGIG (reference sequence). Trimming cost V 0 bases and J 0 bases, with 4 bases left between them. This CDR3 comprises 13 residues. CDR3 region: CAWSVLSTDTQYF. CDR3 nucleotide sequence: TGTGCCTGGAGTGTCCTCAGCACAGATACGCAGTATTTT.

This clonotype occurred a few times. CDR3 protein: CASSLRQGSHNEQFF. Written as DNA, the CDR3 is TGTGCCAGCAGTCTTCGACAGGGTTCCCACAATGAGCAGTTCTTC. The J gene is TRBJ2-1, the V gene TRBV12-3 or TRBV12-4; 7 bases map to TRBD1. The CDR3 has 15 amino acids. With 5 bases clipped from V and 5 bases from J, the junction kept 9 bases outside the gene matches.